This TCR beta chain was documented in a study of human T cells and chemical hapten exposure. Whole-study context: Alopecia areata, totalis or universalis affected patients, mainly female.

Study-wide results and caveats: Correlating positively with patch test score were the PT1 expanded TCR counts. DPC sensitization produced no change in TCRs with frequency above 1 in 1000.

MiXCR, applied by TCRdb to the RACE reads, yields one record per CDR3 protein. The data show roughly 52,000 distinct CDR3 sequences, approximately 10% seen once. This clonotype was seen at least ten times. The antigen is unknown. The time point here: patch test 1, 2 weeks after DPC sensitization. The treatment here: therapeutic diphenylcyclopropenone sensitization with weekly scalp DPC. The authors' total RNA extraction used unfractionated whole blood. Blood draws preceded each patch test application. The germline V and J ends were trimmed by 0 bases and 4 bases, with 15 bases remaining between them. This CDR3 contains 15 residues. In germline, CDR1 is SQVTM, CDR2 ANQGSEA.

This specimen was whole blood, taken in connection with sensitization to the hapten diphenylcyclopropenone (DPC). The V call is TRBV29-1, the J call TRBJ1-1; D is undetermined. The receptor's source is a woman in her 40s with alopecia areata. Some clones in this sample may be carry-over from other donors' samples. CDR3 in DNA: TGCAGCGTTGAAGATCGGGGTAAGGAGGGCACTGAAGCTTTCTTT. Protein: CSVEDRGKEGTEAFF. Using reference TRBV29-1 and TRBJ1-1 for the parts outside the CDR3, the full variable domain is SAVISQKPSRDICQRGTSLTIQCQVDSQVTMMFWYRQQPGQSLTLIATANQGSEATYESGFVIDKFPISRPNLTFSTLTVSNMSPEDSSIYLCSVEDRGKEGTEAFFGQGTRLTVV.